This T cell receptor beta chain is from a study of blood T cell repertoires in COVID-19. Background on the study: Sample material is recorded as cDNA or gDNA derived from T cells, B-cell-depleted T cells, or PBMCs.

Sequenced by immunoSEQ multiplex PCR; TCRdb stores in-frame clones only, minus some. The data contain about 120,000 clones, approximately 87% of them singletons. Germline V gives CDR1 MDHEN, CDR2 SYDVKM. V was clipped by 5 bases and J by 8 bases, with 15 bases between them. The CDR3 has 13 residues. The rearrangement links TRBV28 to TRBJ1-2, with D unclear. The source is a woman between 65 and 79 years old with acute or convalescent COVID-19. Specimen: peripheral blood. DNA of the CDR3: TGTGCCAGCAGTCCCCCGGGGTTTATAGGCTACACCTTC. Translating gives CASSPPGFIGYTF.